This T cell receptor beta chain came from a study of T cells in Graves' hyperthyroidism and ophthalmopathy. Study details: Staff took peripheral blood when the initial diagnosis was made, before any treatment began.

Using RNA transcripts as the source, TCR beta CDR3 regions were amplified. The primer set for the first-round RT-PCR of the TCR CDR3 was HTBI. TCRdb reanalysed the multiplex PCR reads using MiXCR and keeps one entry per CDR3 protein. The sample includes under 400,000 distinct CDR3 sequences, nearly 15% seen only once; the top ten take approximately 19%. Study-level findings and limits: Stable hyperthyroidism was told apart from ophthalmopathy by a model built on 13 V-J features.

Each diagnosis was grounded in clinical symptoms, serum thyroxine and TRAb, thyroid ultrasound, and orbital computed tomography. To note about this clonotype: The antigen remains unidentified.

The sequencing input was blood. The origin of this receptor is a woman aged 55 to 70 with Graves' ophthalmopathy.

The CDR3 sequence is CASSLYAQRAAVYEQYF. CDR3 sequence (DNA): TGTGCCAGCAGTTTATATGCCCAGAGAGCAGCCGTTTACGAGCAGTACTTC. The chain employs TRBV27 and TRBJ2-7; no clear D gene. CDR1 is MNHEY and CDR2 is SMNVEV in the germline V gene (reference sequence). The CDR3 spans 17 residues. Trimming stripped 1 base from V and 4 bases from J, with 20 bases between.